These T cell receptor beta chains were read from a single sample in a study of neurological immune-mediated disorders. TCRdb passed the 5' RACE reads through MiXCR, listing each CDR3 protein once. The sample yields 90,000 to 150,000 distinct CDR3 sequences, more than 2.5% seen once. The sample consisted of PBMCs. Receptors were obtained from a woman aged 25 to 39 with multiple sclerosis. Both conserved end residues are part of each CDR3. The D gene is left open where the match is weak. Clone size is shown for a subset of rows, as once, few, many or a class of expanded clone.

CASSKLSGEGETQYF TGTGCCAGCAGCAAACTGTCCGGAGAAGGGGAGACCCAGTACTTC TRBV21-1 many TRBJ2-5 NA
CAISDGAPSYNEQFF TGTGCCATCAGTGACGGCGCACCTTCCTACAATGAGCAGTTCTTC TRBV10-3 many TRBJ2-1 NA
CASSPGRDRGNVNEQFF TGTGCCAGCAGCCCTGGGAGAGACAGGGGTAACGTCAATGAGCAGTTCTTC TRBV11-2 many TRBJ2-1 TRBD1
CSAPDRDRGYEQYF TGCAGTGCGCCGGACCGGGACAGGGGATACGAGCAGTACTTC TRBV20-1 many TRBJ2-7 TRBD1
CSFTPSVVFEDTQYF TGCAGCTTCACTCCCTCGGTAGTGTTTGAAGATACGCAGTATTTT TRBV29-1 many TRBJ2-3 NA
CAISESSISGNTIYF TGTGCCATCAGTGAGTCATCCATCTCTGGAAACACCATATATTTT TRBV10-3 few TRBJ1-3 NA
CASSSKGNYGYTF TGTGCCAGCAGTTCGAAGGGGAACTATGGCTACACCTTC TRBV12-3/TRBV12-4 many TRBJ1-2 NA
CASSGTGFLNEQFF TGTGCCAGTTCCGGGACAGGGTTCTTGAATGAGCAGTTCTTC TRBV19 few TRBJ2-1 TRBD1
CSVESLAGGTEQFF TGCAGCGTTGAAAGTCTAGCGGGGGGTACTGAGCAGTTCTTC TRBV29-1 many TRBJ2-1 TRBD2
CASSPKSGNTGELFF TGTGCCAGCAGCCCTAAGTCTGGTAACACCGGGGAGCTGTTTTTT TRBV7-8 many TRBJ2-2 NA
CASSLAVDSTVSYEQYF TGTGCCAGCAGCTTAGCGGTCGACAGCACCGTCTCCTACGAGCAGTACTTC TRBV7-9 many TRBJ2-7 NA
CSARDRDIYEQYF TGCAGTGCTAGAGACAGGGACATCTACGAGCAGTACTTC TRBV20-1 many TRBJ2-7 NA
CASSSSLGAGALDSSYEQYF TGCGCCAGCAGCTCCTCCCTTGGAGCGGGAGCGTTGGACAGCTCCTACGAGCAGTACTTC TRBV5-1 many TRBJ2-7 TRBD2
CASSWTGASREQYF TGTGCCAGCAGTTGGACAGGGGCCTCTCGCGAGCAGTACTTC TRBV12-3/TRBV12-4 many TRBJ2-7 TRBD1
CSYRDVIAKNIQYF TGCTCCTATCGGGACGTAATAGCCAAAAACATTCAGTACTTC TRBV20-1 many TRBJ2-4 NA
CASSFSGTPRGQFF TGTGCCAGCAGTTTCAGTGGGACTCCTAGAGGGCAGTTCTTC TRBV12-3/TRBV12-4 many TRBJ2-1 NA
CASSLEGSDYEQYF TGCGCCAGCAGCTTGGAGGGTAGCGACTACGAGCAGTACTTC TRBV5-1 many TRBJ2-7 NA
CANSLFGAEAFF TGTGCCAACAGTCTTTTCGGGGCTGAAGCTTTCTTT TRBV12-3/TRBV12-4 NA TRBJ1-1 NA
CASSSRTSSSQARTAGTDTQYF TGTGCCAGCAGCTCTAGGACTAGCAGCTCCCAGGCACGAACAGCAGGCACAGATACGCAGTATTTT TRBV5-5 many TRBJ2-3 TRBD2
CASSLDRVVTEAFF TGTGCCAGCAGTTTGGACAGGGTGGTCACTGAAGCTTTCTTT TRBV12-3/TRBV12-4 many TRBJ1-1 TRBD1
CASSLVSSGGRETQYF TGTGCCAGCAGCTTAGTTAGTAGCGGGGGCCGAGAGACCCAGTACTTC TRBV7-2 many TRBJ2-5 TRBD2
CASSDRTSSATQYF TGTGCCAGCAGCGACCGGACTAGCTCTGCGACCCAGTACTTC TRBV7-2 many TRBJ2-5 TRBD2
CSVQRDRFMNTEAFF TGCAGCGTACAAAGGGACAGATTCATGAACACTGAAGCTTTCTTT TRBV29-1 many TRBJ1-1 TRBD1
CASSQGWTPLVGAQPQHF TGCGCCAGCAGCCAAGGGTGGACACCACTCGTGGGGGCTCAGCCCCAGCATTTT TRBV4-3 many TRBJ1-5 NA
CASSLRTHEAYEQYF TGTGCCAGCAGCCTGAGGACTCATGAAGCCTACGAGCAGTACTTC TRBV7-2 NA TRBJ2-7 NA
CASSYEGEWYNEQFF TGTGCCAGCAGTTATGAGGGGGAATGGTACAATGAGCAGTTCTTC TRBV6-5 many TRBJ2-1 NA
CASSRERQNSPLHF TGCGCCAGCAGCCGTGAAAGACAGAATTCACCCCTCCACTTT TRBV5-1 many TRBJ1-6 NA
CSARDLGTANNEQFF TGCAGTGCTAGAGATCTTGGGACAGCCAACAATGAGCAGTTCTTC TRBV20-1 many TRBJ2-1 TRBD1
CASSRAGEGGSAYEQYF TGTGCCAGCTCGCGGGCAGGAGAGGGCGGGTCGGCCTACGAGCAGTACTTC TRBV5-5 many TRBJ2-7 NA
CASINDRALNTEAFF TGTGCCAGCATTAACGACAGGGCGTTGAACACTGAAGCTTTCTTT TRBV6-2/TRBV6-3 many TRBJ1-1 TRBD1
CASSAGTGVLAGSTSTDTQYF TGTGCCAGCAGCGCTGGGACAGGGGTGCTAGCGGGATCTACTAGCACAGATACGCAGTATTTT TRBV7-9 many TRBJ2-3 NA
CASSQTDTQYF TGCGCCAGCAGCCAGACAGATACGCAGTATTTT TRBV5-1 many TRBJ2-3 NA
CASSFSGTGGWYNEQFF TGCGCCAGCAGCTTTAGCGGGACAGGGGGCTGGTACAATGAGCAGTTCTTC TRBV5-1 many TRBJ2-1 TRBD1
CASSRTYYKGDYNEQFF TGTGCCAGCAGCCGGACATATTACAAGGGGGATTACAATGAGCAGTTCTTC TRBV12-3/TRBV12-4 many TRBJ2-1 NA
CASSGLGKTGGIYEQYF TGTGCCAGCAGTGGGCTTGGGAAGACAGGGGGCATCTACGAGCAGTACTTC TRBV12-3/TRBV12-4 many TRBJ2-7 TRBD1
CATYPGWTGLNTGELFF TGTGCCACCTACCCCGGGTGGACAGGCCTGAACACCGGGGAGCTGTTTTTT TRBV15 many TRBJ2-2 TRBD1
CASSWPGPREEDTQYF TGTGCCAGCAGCTGGCCGGGACCCAGGGAGGAGGATACGCAGTATTTT TRBV5-6 many TRBJ2-3 NA
CSSIRGGKNEQFF TGCAGCTCCATCCGGGGAGGGAAGAATGAGCAGTTCTTC TRBV20-1 many TRBJ2-1 TRBD2
CASSFLNTEAFF TGTGCCAGCAGTTTTCTCAACACTGAAGCTTTCTTT TRBV12-3/TRBV12-4 many TRBJ1-1 NA
CSARDPKGGSPLHF TGCAGTGCTAGAGACCCTAAGGGGGGTTCACCCCTCCACTTT TRBV20-1 many TRBJ1-6 NA
CASSPPPTWDYGYTF TGTGCCAGCTCCCCCCCACCCACCTGGGACTATGGCTACACCTTC TRBV6-2/TRBV6-3 many TRBJ1-2 NA
CSASRGQGLGDTF TGCAGTGCTAGCCGCGGACAGGGTTTAGGGGACACCTTC TRBV20-1 many TRBJ1-2 TRBD1
CASSPNSRGEKLFF TGTGCCAGCAGCCCTAACAGCAGGGGGGAAAAACTGTTTTTT TRBV7-2 many TRBJ1-4 TRBD1
CSADRSSYGYTF TGCAGTGCTGACAGGTCTTCCTATGGCTACACCTTC TRBV20-1 many TRBJ1-2 NA
CASSANQGEQYF TGTGCCAGCAGTGCGAATCAGGGTGAGCAGTACTTC TRBV2 many TRBJ2-7 NA
CSARSRGGENIQYF TGCAGTGCTAGAAGCAGGGGCGGCGAAAACATTCAGTACTTC TRBV20-1 many TRBJ2-4 NA
CAISDRDSQFSGANVLTF TGTGCCATCAGTGACAGGGACAGCCAATTCTCTGGGGCCAACGTCCTGACTTTC TRBV10-3 many TRBJ2-6 TRBD1
CSARNPQGAVGTEAFF TGCAGTGCTAGGAACCCACAGGGGGCCGTGGGTACTGAAGCTTTCTTT TRBV20-1 many TRBJ1-1 TRBD1
CASSNPLAGGGETQYF TGTGCCAGTAGTAACCCTCTAGCGGGAGGGGGAGAGACCCAGTACTTC TRBV19 few TRBJ2-5 TRBD2
CASSPSGSFNEQFF TGTGCCAGCAGCCCTAGCGGGAGTTTCAATGAGCAGTTCTTC TRBV7-9 many TRBJ2-1 TRBD2
CASSHTTSTGQGMDGYTF TGCGCCAGCAGCCATACCACCTCGACGGGACAGGGGATGGATGGCTACACCTTC TRBV5-1 many TRBJ1-2 TRBD1
CASSLGTSGRDEQFF TGTGCCAGCAGTTTAGGTACTAGCGGGAGGGACGAGCAGTTCTTC TRBV27 many TRBJ2-1 TRBD2
CSAAHDEQFF TGCAGCGCCGCGCACGATGAGCAGTTCTTC TRBV29-1 many TRBJ2-1 NA
CASSSRGATPTDTQYF TGTGCCAGCAGCTCGCGGGGGGCCACACCCACAGATACGCAGTATTTT TRBV7-2 many TRBJ2-3 TRBD2
CASSLAGRFNSPLHF TGTGCCAGCAGCTTAGCGGGGAGGTTTAATTCACCCCTCCACTTT TRBV7-9 many TRBJ1-6 NA
CASSPGSPGELFF TGTGCCAGCAGTCCAGGGAGTCCTGGGGAGCTGTTTTTT TRBV12-3/TRBV12-4 many TRBJ2-2 NA
CASSPGAGTGTRTQYF TGTGCCAGCAGCCCAGGGGCCGGGACAGGGACTAGGACCCAGTACTTC TRBV12-3/TRBV12-4 many TRBJ2-5 NA
CAISEAPGDTQYF TGTGCCATCAGTGAGGCTCCGGGAGATACGCAGTATTTT TRBV10-3 many TRBJ2-3 NA
CASSLGGLETQYF TGCGCCAGCAGCTTGGGGGGGCTAGAGACCCAGTACTTC TRBV5-1 NA TRBJ2-5 NA
CASSFTIGTGNTIYF TGTGCCAGCAGTTTTACGATAGGGACTGGAAACACCATATATTTT TRBV12-3/TRBV12-4 many TRBJ1-3 NA